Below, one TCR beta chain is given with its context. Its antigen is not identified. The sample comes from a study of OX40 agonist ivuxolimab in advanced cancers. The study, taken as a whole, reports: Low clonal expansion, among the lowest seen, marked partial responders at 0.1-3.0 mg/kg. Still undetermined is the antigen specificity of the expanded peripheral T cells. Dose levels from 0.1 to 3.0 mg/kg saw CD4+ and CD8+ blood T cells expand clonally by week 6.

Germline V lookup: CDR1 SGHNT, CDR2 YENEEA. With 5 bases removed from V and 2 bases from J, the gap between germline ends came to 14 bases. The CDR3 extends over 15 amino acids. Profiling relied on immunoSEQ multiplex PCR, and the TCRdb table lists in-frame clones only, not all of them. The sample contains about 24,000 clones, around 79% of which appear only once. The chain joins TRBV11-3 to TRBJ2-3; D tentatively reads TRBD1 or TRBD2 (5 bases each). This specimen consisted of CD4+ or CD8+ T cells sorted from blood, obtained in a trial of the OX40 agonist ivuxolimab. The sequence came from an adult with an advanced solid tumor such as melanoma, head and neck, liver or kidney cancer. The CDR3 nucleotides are TGTGCCAGCAGCCCCCGGGGCTCACACACAGATACGCAGTATTTT. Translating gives CASSPRGSHTDTQYF.